Following are 18 T cell receptor beta chains from one sample sequenced in a study of T cell responses to AZD1222 COVID-19 vaccine. Only in-frame clones appear in the TCRdb table, and some are missing; sequencing was by immunoSEQ multiplex PCR. The table records about 140,000 clones, about 94% of them present only once. The sample in question was peripheral blood, obtained on day 0 of AZD1222 vaccination. The receptors here all came from an adult in good health.

This clone has a single count. J is TRBJ2-7 and V is TRBV3-1 (or the pseudogene TRBV3-2), with TRBD2 as a possible D gene (6 bases). V lost 0 bases to trimming and J lost 2 bases, with 23 bases between them. The CDR3 is 19 residues long. Germline loops: CDR1 LGHDT, CDR2 YNNKEL (reference sequence). CDR3 DNA sequence: TGTGCCAGCAGCCAAGATACAAACTATTTGGGCGGGGACCCCTACGAGCAGTACTTC. This encodes CASSQDTNYLGGDPYEQYF.

The V call is TRBV25-1, the J call TRBJ1-5, with a weak D call TRBD1 (5 bases). From germline, CDR1 is MGHDK and CDR2 SYGVNS. V lost 4 bases, J lost 5 bases, and 15 bases lay in between. The CDR3 totals 15 residues. The CDR3 DNA reads TGTGCCAGCAGTGGATCGGGAGGAGGGGATCAGCCCCAGCATTTT. Its protein product is CASSGSGGGDQPQHF.

The rearrangement links TRBV5-1 to TRBJ1-6; a weak D match, TRBD1 (5 bases). From germline, CDR1 is SGHRS and CDR2 YFSETQ. Between the trimmed V and J ends, which lost 4 bases and 8 bases, there was a span of 10 bases. This CDR3 has 13 amino acids. The CDR3 loop reads CASSRDGYSPLHF. CDR3 DNA sequence: TGCGCCAGCAGCCGGGACGGATATTCACCCCTCCACTTT.

This chain connects TRBV5-4 to TRBJ2-3, with TRBD2 matching over 9 bases. Germline assignment: CDR1 SGHNT and CDR2 YYREEE (reference sequence). This CDR3 is 15 amino acids long. Trimming cost V 2 bases and J 3 bases; bases outside gene matches: 4. CDR3 sequence: CASSFGGRGTDTQYF. CDR3 in DNA: TGTGCCAGCAGCTTTGGCGGGAGGGGAACAGATACGCAGTATTTT. The full variable domain, with the rest looked up from reference TRBV5-4 and TRBJ2-3, is ETGVTQSPTHLIKTRGQQVTLRCSSQSGHNTVSWYQQALGQGPQFIFQYYREEENGRGNFPPRFSGLQFPNYSSELNVNALELDDSALYLCASSFGGRGTDTQYFGPGTRLTVL.

This chain joins TRBV5-6 and TRBJ2-5; 11 positions agree with TRBD2. V shed 1 base, J shed 5 bases, and the junction held 7 bases outside the gene matches. Germline CDR1 reads SGHDT; CDR2 reads YYEEEE. The CDR3 runs 16 residues. This CDR3 reads CASSLLLAGEWETQYF. For the CDR3, the DNA is TGTGCCAGCAGCTTGTTACTAGCGGGAGAGTGGGAGACCCAGTACTTC. Full variable domain (missing parts from reference TRBV5-6 and TRBJ2-5): DAGVTQSPTHLIKTRGQQVTLRCSPKSGHDTVSWYQQALGQGPQFIFQYYEEEERQRGNFPDRFSGHQFPNYSSELNVNALLLGDSALYLCASSLLLAGEWETQYFGPGTRLLVL.

V usage is TRBV6-5 and J usage is TRBJ2-2, with TRBD2 matching 11 bases. J gave up 3 bases and V 4 bases, and 4 bases lay outside the gene matches. The CDR3 totals 16 residues. CDR1 MNHEY and CDR2 SVGAGI come from the germline V gene. The CDR3 is CASSLAGGPDTGELFF. The CDR3 DNA sequence: TGTGCCAGCAGTTTAGCGGGAGGGCCGGACACCGGGGAGCTGTTTTTT.

The genes are TRBV30 and TRBJ1-1, with D maybe TRBD1 (5 bases). This CDR3 is 13 amino acids long. Germline V gives CDR1 GTSNPN, CDR2 SVGIG (reference sequence). V lost 3 bases and J lost 0, with 8 bases in between. The DNA of the CDR3 is TGTGCCTGGAGGCAGGGCATGAACACTGAAGCTTTCTTT. It encodes CAWRQGMNTEAFF.

The J gene is TRBJ2-1, the V gene TRBV27; TRBD1 matches 7 bases. The CDR3 extends over 14 amino acids. J gave up 0 bases and V 9 bases, and 5 bases lay outside the gene matches. CDR1 is MNHEY and CDR2 is SMNVEV in the germline V gene (reference sequence). CDR3 coding DNA: TGTGCCAGTGGACAGGCGCGCTCCTACAATGAGCAGTTCTTC. Its translation is CASGQARSYNEQFF.

The chain joins TRBV5-1 to TRBJ2-1; 9 bases are a match to TRBD2. Germline loops: CDR1 SGHRS, CDR2 YFSETQ. The trim removed 0 bases at V and 8 bases at J, leaving 9 bases unmatched. The CDR3 is 16 residues long. CDR3 sequence: CASSLEGLAIEDEQFF. In nucleotides, the CDR3 is TGCGCCAGCAGCTTGGAGGGACTAGCAATTGAGGATGAGCAGTTCTTC.

This chain links TRBV10-3 with TRBJ1-3; TRBD1 aligns across 7 bases. This CDR3 comprises 13 residues. J gave up 5 bases and V 7 bases, and 5 bases lay outside the gene matches. Germline V gene data show CDR1 as ENHRY and CDR2 as SYGVKD. CDR3 residues: CAITTGQRNTIYF. In DNA, the CDR3 is TGTGCCATCACTACGGGACAGCGAAACACCATATATTTT.

Concerning this clone: Germline is not matched at one junction end, which may reflect a read error. This chain joins TRBV5-1 and TRBJ1-2; 8 bases fit TRBD1. The CDR3 sequence is 13 residues long. The germline gives CDR1 SGHRS, CDR2 YFSETQ. The CDR3 DNA reads TGCGCCAGTAGCTTAAGACAGGGGCGAGGCTACACCTTC. As protein: CASSLRQGRGYTF.

The J gene is TRBJ1-1, the V gene TRBV6-2 or TRBV6-3; 9 bases agree with TRBD1. CDR1 is MNHEY and CDR2 is SVGEGT in the germline V gene. This CDR3 region has 15 residues. The J segment lost 1 base and the V segment lost 3 bases, leaving 3 bases of the junction unmatched. CDR3 sequence reads: CASSYPGQGNTEAFF. The DNA of the CDR3 is TGTGCCAGCAGTTATCCGGGACAGGGGAACACTGAAGCTTTCTTT.

The rearrangement uses TRBV28 and TRBJ2-7, with D unresolved. The CDR3 length is 13 residues. Trimming removed 10 bases from V and 6 bases from J, with 19 bases in between. CDR1 is MDHEN and CDR2 is SYDVKM in the germline V gene. This CDR3 is CATRSFNLVEQYF. DNA of the CDR3: TGTGCCACCCGGAGTTTCAATCTGGTCGAGCAGTACTTC.

J is TRBJ2-7 and V is TRBV20-1, with 10 bases aligning to TRBD2. Trimming at V came to 3 bases and at J to 6 bases, leaving 8 bases not matched to a gene. The CDR3 totals 14 residues. CDR1 is DFQATT, CDR2 SNEGSKA, per germline (reference sequence). The CDR3 spells CSASSPLAGFEQYF. The CDR3 DNA is TGCAGTGCTAGTTCCCCACTAGCGGGATTCGAGCAGTACTTC.

Worth noting for this clone: The sample holds other DNA sequences that translate to the same CDR3. The chain is built from TRBV12-3 or TRBV12-4 and TRBJ2-7; D unclear. The V end was cut by 3 bases, the J end by 4 bases, with 4 bases between. CDR3 length: 11 residues. CDR3 sequence reads: CASSLGYEQYF. The CDR3 bases are TGTGCCAGCAGTTTGGGGTACGAGCAGTACTTC.

The chain links TRBV2 to TRBJ1-1, with 7 positions matching TRBD1. The germline gives CDR1 SNHLY, CDR2 FYNNEI. Trimming took 9 bases from V and 1 from J; bases not matched to a gene: 5. The length of the CDR3 is 13 residues. The CDR3 sequence is CARLTGRNTEAFF. CDR3 coding DNA: TGTGCCAGATTGACAGGGAGGAACACTGAAGCTTTCTTT.

The rearrangement links TRBV18 to TRBJ2-1, with TRBD2 matching over 11 bases. This CDR3 is 16 amino acids long. Germline values: CDR1 KGHSH, CDR2 LQKENI. J gave up 11 bases and V 3 bases, and 12 bases lay outside the gene matches. The CDR3 spells CASSPPSPTTSGKQFF. DNA for the CDR3: TGTGCCAGCTCACCTCCTTCTCCGACGACTAGCGGGAAGCAGTTCTTC. The full variable domain, in which reference TRBV18 and TRBJ2-1 provide the parts outside the CDR3, is NAGVMQNPRHLVRRRGQEARLRCSPMKGHSHVYWYRQLPEEGLKFMVYLQKENIIDESGMPKERFSAEFPKEGPSILRIQQVVRGDSAAYFCASSPPSPTTSGKQFFGPGTRLTVL.

The rearrangement uses TRBV5-6 and TRBJ1-1; 7 bases are a match to TRBD1. Germline V gene sequence: CDR1 SGHDT, CDR2 YYEEEE. This CDR3 has 14 amino acids. The V gene end was trimmed by 4 bases and the J gene end by 6 bases; junction bases not matched to a gene: 9. The CDR3 DNA reads TGTGCCAGCAGCGAATTAACAGGGGACTCTGAAGCTTTCTTT. Encoded protein: CASSELTGDSEAFF. Supplemented by reference TRBV5-6 and TRBJ1-1, the full variable domain reads DAGVTQSPTHLIKTRGQQVTLRCSPKSGHDTVSWYQQALGQGPQFIFQYYEEEERQRGNFPDRFSGHQFPNYSSELNVNALLLGDSALYLCASSELTGDSEAFFGQGTRLTVV.